The 23 T cell receptor beta chains presented below share a single source sample, sequenced in a study of T cell responses to AZD1222 COVID-19 vaccine. The repertoire was sequenced with immunoSEQ multiplex PCR; TCRdb's copy has only in-frame clones and lacks some. There are approximately 150,000 clones in the sample; about 82% occur only once, and about 4.9% lies in the top ten. This specimen consisted of peripheral blood, obtained 28 days after the second AZD1222 dose. These receptor sequences come from an adult who received the AZD1222 COVID-19 vaccine.

This rearrangement joins TRBV7-9 to TRBJ1-5; tentative D call: TRBD1 (5 bases). This CDR3 contains 12 residues. Looked up from germline, CDR1 is SEHNR and CDR2 is FQNEAQ (reference sequence). The V and J ends lost 5 bases and 6 bases respectively, with 8 bases between them. The CDR3: CASSDDSQPQHF. The CDR3 DNA follows: TGTGCCAGCAGCGACGACAGTCAGCCCCAGCATTTT. Full variable domain (remainder filled in from reference TRBV7-9 and TRBJ1-5): DTGVSQNPRHKITKRGQNVTFRCDPISEHNRLYWYRQTLGQGPEFLTYFQNEAQLEKSRLLSDRFSAERPKGSFSTLEIQRTEQGDSAMYLCASSDDSQPQHFGDGTRLSIL.

CDR3 sequence reads: CASSLVSKGSDTQYF. CDR3 coding DNA: TGCGCCAGCAGCTTGGTCTCAAAGGGGTCAGATACGCAGTATTTT. The V call is TRBV5-1, the J call TRBJ2-3; the D gene is possibly TRBD1 (5 bases). Trimming stripped 0 bases from V and 4 bases from J, with 12 bases between. Germline-derived CDR1 and CDR2 are SGHRS and YFSETQ. This CDR3 spans 15 amino acids. Using reference TRBV5-1 and TRBJ2-3 for the parts outside the CDR3, the full variable domain is KAGVTQTPRYLIKTRGQQVTLSCSPISGHRSVSWYQQTPGQGLQFLFEYFSETQRNKGNFPGRFSGRQFSNSRSEMNVSTLELGDSALYLCASSLVSKGSDTQYFGPGTRLTVL.

This chain links TRBV7-8 with TRBJ1-5, with D unclear. V was pared by 5 bases and J by 0 bases, with 17 bases between. CDR1 is SGHVS, CDR2 FQNEAQ, per germline. This CDR3 is built from 17 residues. The CDR3 region is CASSQGSAYYSNQPQHF. The CDR3 DNA follows: TGTGCCAGCAGCCAAGGCAGTGCTTACTATAGCAATCAGCCCCAGCATTTT. The full variable domain, completed using reference TRBV7-8 and TRBJ1-5, is GAGVSQSPRYKVAKRGQDVALRCDPISGHVSLFWYQQALGQGPEFLTYFQNEAQLDKSGLPSDRFFAERPEGSVSTLKIQRTQQEDSAVYLCASSQGSAYYSNQPQHFGDGTRLSIL.

This clone was detected once. J is TRBJ2-4 and V is TRBV7-9; no clear D gene. Trimming pared 5 bases from V and 11 bases from J, leaving 19 bases between. Germline lookup yields CDR1 SEHNR and CDR2 FQNEAQ (reference sequence). This CDR3 has 14 amino acids. Here the CDR3 DNA reads TGTGCCAGCAGCCAAAACCCGATAAACGGTGTTCAGTACTTC. It translates to CASSQNPINGVQYF.

This clone has only one observation. The rearrangement joins TRBV19 to TRBJ1-2, with D perhaps matching TRBD1 (5 bases). V gave up 1 base and J gave up 5 bases, with 14 bases separating them. Looked up from germline, CDR1 is LNHDA and CDR2 is SQIVND (reference sequence). The CDR3 is 15 amino acids. The DNA of the CDR3 is TGTGCCAGTAGTATAGTTTGGGGACGGATGTATGGCTACACCTTC. Amino acids: CASSIVWGRMYGYTF.

This clone was seen ten or more times. The chain has TRBV4-1 and TRBJ2-7; TRBD2 matches 8 bases. The germline V gene has CDR1 MGHRA and CDR2 YSYEKL. Trimming at V came to 3 bases and at J to 5 bases, leaving 12 bases not matched to a gene. The CDR3 contains 16 residues. In nucleotides, the CDR3 is TGCGCCAGCAGCCATCTAGCCGGGACTAGATATGACGAGCAGTACTTC. The encoded protein is CASSHLAGTRYDEQYF.

The chain couples TRBV2 to TRBJ2-1; 7 bases agree with TRBD1. V shed 10 bases and J 0 bases; nucleotides not matched to a gene: 12. CDR3 length equals 16 residues. The germline CDR1 and CDR2 sequences are SNHLY and FYNNEI. CDR3 region: CATEGGREFSYNEQFF. CDR3 nucleotides: TGTGCCACGGAAGGGGGCAGAGAATTCTCCTACAATGAGCAGTTCTTC.

V gene TRBV12-3 or TRBV12-4 combines with J gene TRBJ2-6; unclear D gene. CDR3 length: 13 residues. With 6 bases removed from V and 4 bases from J, the gap between germline ends came to 7 bases. The CDR3 nucleotides read TGTGCCAGCAGGCCAGCCGGGGCCAACGTCCTGACTTTC. It yields the protein CASRPAGANVLTF.

The rearrangement joins TRBV19 to TRBJ1-1; no definite D call. Germline V gene data show CDR1 as LNHDA and CDR2 as SQIVND (reference sequence). The germline V and J ends were trimmed by 6 bases and 1 base, with 15 bases remaining between them. CDR3 length: 15 amino acids. The CDR3 loop is CASSPGPFTNTEAFF. DNA for the CDR3: TGTGCCAGTAGCCCCGGGCCCTTCACGAACACTGAAGCTTTCTTT.

This clone turned up a few times. The rearrangement uses TRBV18 and TRBJ2-1; 8 bases line up with TRBD1. Germline V lookup: CDR1 KGHSH, CDR2 LQKENI. The CDR3 runs to 11 residues. J was trimmed by 12 bases and V by 3 bases; bases with no gene match: 1. This CDR3 reads CASSPGTGQFF. The CDR3, as DNA: TGTGCCAGCTCACCGGGGACAGGGCAGTTCTTC. Using reference TRBV18 and TRBJ2-1 for the parts outside the CDR3, the full variable domain is NAGVMQNPRHLVRRRGQEARLRCSPMKGHSHVYWYRQLPEEGLKFMVYLQKENIIDESGMPKERFSAEFPKEGPSILRIQQVVRGDSAAYFCASSPGTGQFFGPGTRLTVL.

This clone was recorded once. The chain couples TRBV4-2 to TRBJ2-1, with TRBD2 matching 7 bases. Per the germline V gene, CDR1 is LGHNA and CDR2 is YNFKEQ. This CDR3 has 16 residues. Trimming removed 5 bases from V and 3 bases from J; junction bases left unmatched: 10. The CDR3 loop is CASSSEASGVYNEQFF. The CDR3 DNA reads as TGTGCCAGCAGCTCAGAGGCTAGCGGAGTCTACAATGAGCAGTTCTTC.

As DNA, the CDR3 is TGTGCCAGCAGCAAACAGGGTAATGAGCAGTTCTTC. This gives the protein CASSKQGNEQFF. This chain joins TRBV11-2 and TRBJ2-1; maybe TRBD1 (6 bases). Germline V gene lookup returns CDR1 SGHAT and CDR2 FQNNGV. This CDR3 is built from 12 residues. Deletions cut 5 bases from V and 7 bases from J, with 9 bases between.

This rearrangement joins TRBV9 to TRBJ2-7, with a possible D match to TRBD2 (6 bases). Germline loops: CDR1 SGDLS, CDR2 YYNGEE. The V end was cut by 0 bases, the J end by 1 base, with 11 bases between. The CDR3 runs to 15 residues. In nucleotides, the CDR3 is TGTGCCAGCAGCGTAGGTAGCGGAGGATCCTACGAGCAGTACTTC. It encodes CASSVGSGGSYEQYF.

This clone was seen just once. This chain uses TRBV29-1 with TRBJ2-1; D gene uncertain. CDR3 length equals 14 residues. V was trimmed by 4 bases and J by 0 bases, leaving 10 bases between them. Per germline, CDR1 SQVTM and CDR2 ANQGSEA. CDR3 amino acids: CSVGWRSSYNEQFF. In DNA form, the CDR3 reads TGCAGCGTTGGATGGCGAAGCTCCTACAATGAGCAGTTCTTC.

The chain employs TRBV27 and TRBJ2-3; D is unclear. The germline gives CDR1 MNHEY, CDR2 SMNVEV (reference sequence). V lost 2 bases and J 5 bases, leaving 11 bases between the germline ends. This CDR3 has 14 residues. CDR3 residues: CASSLRSSRDTQYF. The CDR3 DNA follows: TGTGCCAGCAGTTTAAGGTCCAGTCGAGATACGCAGTATTTT.

The chain is built from TRBV19 and TRBJ2-1; weak D call: TRBD1 (7 bases). This CDR3 is 13 amino acids long. The V end was cut by 5 bases, the J end by 8 bases, with 13 bases between. Germline CDR1 LNHDA, CDR2 SQIVND (reference sequence). The CDR3 coding sequence is TGTGCCAGTAGTGGCGCAGGGGGGTATGAGCAGTTCTTC. Its protein product is CASSGAGGYEQFF.

The V and J genes are TRBV11-2 and TRBJ2-2; no definite D call. In germline, CDR1 is SGHAT, CDR2 FQNNGV. CDR3 length: 17 residues. V was trimmed by 0 bases and J by 4 bases, leaving 15 bases between them. CDR3: CASSLESPGWGTGELFF. In nucleotides, the CDR3 is TGTGCCAGCAGCTTAGAATCCCCGGGCTGGGGCACCGGGGAGCTGTTTTTT.

This clone was observed a handful of times. The rearrangement joins TRBV6-1 to TRBJ2-1, with 7 bases aligning to TRBD2. CDR1 and CDR2 (germline): MNHNS, SASEGT. This CDR3 contains 18 residues. Trimming cost V 3 bases and J 3 bases; bases outside gene matches: 14. This chain's CDR3 is CASSEYNLAASFYNEQFF. The CDR3 coding sequence is TGTGCCAGCAGTGAGTACAACCTAGCGGCTTCCTTCTACAATGAGCAGTTCTTC.

The chain links TRBV6-5 to TRBJ1-3; 8 bases agree with TRBD1. Losses at the gene ends were 2 bases for V and 0 bases for J; bases not matched to a gene: 3. The CDR3 is 16 amino acids. Per germline, CDR1 MNHEY and CDR2 SVGAGI. The CDR3 loop is CASSYGDRFSGNTIYF. In nucleotides, the CDR3 is TGTGCCAGCAGTTACGGGGACAGGTTCTCTGGAAACACCATATATTTT.

This clone was picked up a small number of times. This chain links TRBV21-1 with TRBJ2-7; TRBD2, as called in the table, went unchecked against the DNA. TRBV21-1 is recorded as a pseudogene. The CDR3 totals 13 residues. In nucleotides, the CDR3 is TGTGCCAGCAGCAACCGTGTCTCCTACGAGCAGTACTTC. Translated: CASSNRVSYEQYF.

This clone was found once. The chain joins TRBV11-2 to TRBJ2-5; TRBD2 matches 7 bases. The CDR3 sequence is 14 residues long. V was clipped by 7 bases and J by 4 bases; unmatched bases: 9. Looked up from germline, CDR1 is SGHAT and CDR2 is FQNNGV. The CDR3: CASIPRSGGETQYF. The CDR3 nucleotides are TGTGCCAGCATCCCGCGGTCGGGGGGAGAGACCCAGTACTTC.

The rearrangement links TRBV27 to TRBJ2-3; possibly TRBD1 or TRBD2 for D (5 bases each). Looked up from germline, CDR1 is MNHEY and CDR2 is SMNVEV (reference sequence). V was cut by 2 bases and J by 6 bases, with 9 bases left in between. There are 13 residues in the CDR3. CDR3: CASSLGGLDTQYF. Written as DNA, the CDR3 is TGTGCCAGCAGTTTAGGGGGTTTGGATACGCAGTATTTT.

In this sample, this clone turned up once. This sequence joins TRBV3-1 (or the pseudogene TRBV3-2) and TRBJ2-3; D might be TRBD1 (6 bases). CDR1 and CDR2 from the germline V gene are LGHDT and YNNKEL (reference sequence). CDR3 length: 13 residues. The germline V and J ends were trimmed by 10 bases and 2 bases, with 13 bases remaining between them. The CDR3 bases are TGTGCCACCAGGGTGGGGGCCACAGATACGCAGTATTTT. The encoded protein is CATRVGATDTQYF.